These T cell receptor beta chains were read from a single sample in a study of blood T cells in healthy people across ages. TCRdb analysed the 5' RACE reads with MiXCR anew, one entry per CDR3 protein. Of roughly 410,000 distinct CDR3 sequences detected, approximately 47% appear once; the ten largest clones hold under 65%. Material: blood. These receptor sequences come from a man aged 55 to 70 in good health. The CDR3 runs from the conserved cysteine through the conserved F or W. D genes are given only for firm matches. Clone sizes are given selectively: once, few, many, or a class where the clone is expanded.

j_gene	abundance	v_gene	d_gene	CDR3aa	CDR3nt
TRBJ1-6	many	TRBV7-9	-	CATDGSTESLHF	TGTGCCACCGACGGCTCTACTGAGTCCCTCCACTTT
TRBJ2-5	-	TRBV7-2	-	CASSFSRTSETQYF	TGTGCCAGCAGCTTTTCTCGGACATCAGAGACCCAGTACTTC
TRBJ2-4	-	TRBV11-1	-	CAGSRGPGQRGNIQYF	TGTGCCGGCAGCAGGGGACCGGGACAGCGGGGGAACATTCAGTACTTC
TRBJ2-7	few	TRBV28	-	CASSLVAVTRNEQYF	TGTGCCAGCAGTTTAGTGGCAGTCACTCGGAACGAGCAGTACTTC
TRBJ2-3	-	TRBV19	TRBD1	CASTPGRGPGDTQYF	TGTGCCAGTACCCCTGGCAGGGGGCCAGGGGATACGCAGTATTTT
TRBJ2-5	-	TRBV20-1	TRBD2	CSARTSGGARGETQYF	TGCAGTGCAAGGACTAGCGGGGGGGCCAGAGGAGAGACCCAGTACTTC
TRBJ1-6	once	TRBV11-3	TRBD1	CASSWDRGSPLHF	TGTGCCAGCAGCTGGGACAGGGGCTCACCCCTCCACTTT
TRBJ1-2	-	TRBV7-8	-	CASWQGGYGYTF	TGTGCCAGTTGGCAGGGAGGCTATGGCTACACCTTC
TRBJ1-2	few	TRBV7-6	TRBD1	CASSLAGQVPEGYTF	TGTGCCAGCAGCTTAGCGGGACAGGTTCCGGAGGGCTACACCTTC
TRBJ2-3	many	TRBV29-1	TRBD1	CSVSPRDRSTDTQYF	TGCAGCGTGAGCCCCCGGGACAGGAGCACAGATACGCAGTATTTT
TRBJ2-7	-	TRBV28	-	CASSFQGFSSYEQYF	TGTGCCAGCAGTTTCCAGGGATTTAGTTCGTACGAGCAGTACTTC
TRBJ1-1	many	TRBV9	-	CASSVSVRGDDDGHEAFF	TGTGCCAGCAGCGTAAGCGTTAGGGGCGACGACGACGGACATGAAGCTTTCTTT
TRBJ1-2	-	TRBV18	-	CASSRGGGYGYTF	TGTGCCAGCTCTCGGGGAGGAGGGTATGGCTACACCTTC
TRBJ2-1	-	TRBV10-1	TRBD2	CASSEKWGGDEQFF	TGCGCCAGCAGTGAGAAGTGGGGGGGGGATGAGCAGTTCTTC
TRBJ2-1	-	TRBV7-8	-	CASSFRHKVHEQFF	TGTGCCAGCAGCTTTCGTCATAAGGTCCATGAGCAGTTCTTC
TRBJ1-5	-	TRBV7-9	-	CASKGIPGVRQPQHF	TGTGCCAGCAAGGGCATCCCAGGGGTTCGGCAGCCCCAGCATTTT
TRBJ2-1	-	TRBV27	-	CASTRTIFSYNEQFF	TGTGCCAGCACCCGGACTATCTTCTCCTACAATGAGCAGTTCTTC
TRBJ2-5	few	TRBV18	-	CASSDTGSNEQYF	TGTGCCAGCTCAGACACAGGGAGCAATGAGCAGTACTTC
TRBJ2-1	many	TRBV11-1	TRBD1	CASSHRGTGSSYNEQFF	TGTGCCAGCAGCCACAGGGGGACAGGTTCTTCCTACAATGAGCAGTTCTTC
TRBJ2-7	-	TRBV20-1	-	CSARSPMVEQGYYEQYF	TGCAGTGCTAGAAGCCCAATGGTCGAACAGGGCTACTACGAGCAGTACTTC
TRBJ2-7	-	TRBV20-1	TRBD2	CSASPGLAGAYEQYF	TGCAGTGCTAGCCCGGGACTAGCGGGGGCATACGAGCAGTACTTC
TRBJ1-2	-	TRBV27	TRBD1	CASRRTGAQGDGYTF	TGTGCCAGCAGAAGGACAGGGGCGCAGGGTGATGGCTACACCTTC
TRBJ1-1	few	TRBV11-2	-	CASSSEGFWSTEAFF	TGTGCCAGCAGCTCGGAGGGGTTTTGGAGCACTGAAGCTTTCTTT
TRBJ2-7	few	TRBV9	-	CASSESGQLSYEQYF	TGTGCCAGCAGCGAGAGCGGACAACTCTCCTACGAGCAGTACTTC
TRBJ1-1	-	TRBV6-2/TRBV6-3	-	CASTLYRNTEAFF	TGTGCCAGCACCCTTTACCGGAACACTGAAGCTTTCTTT
TRBJ2-5	-	TRBV12-3/TRBV12-4	TRBD2	CASSDPGRERETQYF	TGTGCCAGCAGTGACCCTGGGCGGGAGAGGGAGACCCAGTACTTC
TRBJ2-5	-	TRBV7-9	-	CASSSAPLSKETQYF	TGTGCCAGCAGCTCGGCCCCACTCTCAAAAGAGACCCAGTACTTC
TRBJ2-6	-	TRBV28	-	CASSLLGGALDVLTF	TGTGCCAGCAGTTTATTGGGGGGGGCCCTCGACGTCCTGACTTTC
TRBJ2-1	-	TRBV29-1	-	CSVDRGTGQSPYNEQFF	TGCAGCGTTGACCGAGGAACAGGACAGTCCCCCTACAATGAGCAGTTCTTC
TRBJ1-6	-	TRBV30	-	CAWSVDSPLHF	TGTGCCTGGAGTGTCGACTCACCCCTCCACTTT
TRBJ2-7	few	TRBV4-3	-	CASSQEPSSSYNEQYF	TGCGCCAGCAGCCAAGAACCGTCAAGCTCCTACAATGAGCAGTACTTC
TRBJ2-1	-	TRBV7-2	-	CASSWPLGTPFDNEQFF	TGTGCCAGCAGCTGGCCCCTCGGGACACCCTTCGACAATGAGCAGTTCTTC
TRBJ2-7	few	TRBV5-1	TRBD1	CASSLDSPGQGTYEQYF	TGCGCCAGCAGCTTGGATTCCCCGGGACAGGGGACCTACGAGCAGTACTTC
TRBJ1-4	-	TRBV4-1	TRBD1	CASSQTGQAEPEKLFF	TGCGCCAGCAGCCAGACTGGACAGGCGGAGCCGGAAAAACTGTTTTTT
TRBJ2-6	-	TRBV10-3	-	CAISATPTSGANVLTF	TGTGCCATCAGTGCCACACCTACCTCTGGGGCCAACGTCCTGACTTTC
TRBJ1-2	-	TRBV7-8	-	CASSPRRAGEVPYTF	TGTGCCAGCAGCCCAAGGAGGGCGGGGGAAGTTCCCTACACCTTC
TRBJ2-3	-	TRBV20-1	TRBD2	CSAGRTSGRGNTQYF	TGCAGTGCTGGCAGGACTAGCGGAAGGGGGAATACGCAGTATTTT
TRBJ2-7	-	TRBV20-1	TRBD2	CSVKRAPRAGAFYEQYF	TGCAGTGTTAAGAGAGCTCCCCGAGCGGGGGCCTTCTACGAGCAGTACTTC
TRBJ2-3	once	TRBV4-2	TRBD2	CASSQRAPTSGRLADTQYF	TGTGCCAGCAGCCAGCGGGCCCCCACTAGCGGGAGGCTTGCAGATACGCAGTATTTT
TRBJ1-2	once	TRBV6-1	-	CASSDGPRGRNGYTF	TGTGCCAGCAGTGACGGCCCGAGGGGTAGGAATGGCTACACCTTC
TRBJ2-7	-	TRBV29-1	TRBD1	CSSRTGGYNEQYF	TGCAGCTCGAGGACAGGGGGCTACAATGAGCAGTACTTC
TRBJ2-7	-	TRBV6-6	TRBD2	CASRHTSGGAYEQYF	TGTGCCAGCAGACACACTAGCGGGGGGGCCTACGAGCAGTACTTC
TRBJ2-2	-	TRBV7-9	TRBD1	CASSQWGQIGTGELFF	TGTGCCAGCAGCCAATGGGGACAGATCGGCACCGGGGAGCTGTTTTTT
TRBJ2-5	-	TRBV7-2	TRBD2	CASSPSGRAETQYF	TGTGCCAGCAGCCCCAGCGGGAGGGCAGAGACCCAGTACTTC
TRBJ2-7	-	TRBV30	-	CAWSVRRSSYEQYF	TGTGCCTGGAGTGTAAGGAGGAGCTCCTACGAGCAGTACTTC